This T cell receptor beta chain was sequenced in a study of blood T cell repertoires in COVID-19. The overall study: The cDNA or gDNA used as material had been derived from T cells, B-cell-depleted T cells, or PBMCs.

Original handling: Cell counts per sample came from amplifying reference gene primers. TCRdb keeps only in-frame clones here, not all; method: immunoSEQ multiplex PCR. That table furnishes V, J and clone size, whereas the DNA furnished D and trimming. The sample consists of about 98,000 clones, 82% of them appearing once. Germline V CDR1 and CDR2: LGHDT, YNNKEL (reference sequence). The ends were cut back, 4 bases at V and 6 bases at J, with 21 bases in the middle. The CDR3 totals 16 residues. Sequenced sample: peripheral blood. This chain uses TRBV3-1 (or the pseudogene TRBV3-2) with TRBJ1-1, with D maybe TRBD1 (6 bases). The receptor's source is a man aged 70-80 years with active or convalescent COVID-19. In DNA form, the CDR3 reads TGTGCCAGCAGCCCCCTCCCACAGGGACGAGGGGCTGAAGCTTTCTTT. The encoded protein is CASSPLPQGRGAEAFF.